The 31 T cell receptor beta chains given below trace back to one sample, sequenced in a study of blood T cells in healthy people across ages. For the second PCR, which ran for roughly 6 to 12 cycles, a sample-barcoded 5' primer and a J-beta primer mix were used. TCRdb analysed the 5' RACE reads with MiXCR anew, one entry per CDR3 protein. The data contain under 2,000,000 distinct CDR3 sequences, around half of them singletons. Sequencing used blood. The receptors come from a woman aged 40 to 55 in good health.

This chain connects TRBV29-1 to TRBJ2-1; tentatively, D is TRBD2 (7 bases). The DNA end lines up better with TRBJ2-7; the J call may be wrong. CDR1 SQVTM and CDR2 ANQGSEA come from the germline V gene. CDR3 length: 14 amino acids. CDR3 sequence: CSVAAGASYNEQYF. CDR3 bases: TGCAGCGTTGCCGCGGGGGCCTCCTACAATGAGCAGTACTTC.

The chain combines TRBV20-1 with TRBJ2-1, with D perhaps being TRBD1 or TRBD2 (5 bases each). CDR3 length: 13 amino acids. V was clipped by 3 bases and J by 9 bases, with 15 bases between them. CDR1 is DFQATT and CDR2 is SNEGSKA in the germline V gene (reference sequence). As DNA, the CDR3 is TGCAGTGCTAGTAGTCTAGCCGGGACTGAGCAGTTCTTC. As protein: CSASSLAGTEQFF.

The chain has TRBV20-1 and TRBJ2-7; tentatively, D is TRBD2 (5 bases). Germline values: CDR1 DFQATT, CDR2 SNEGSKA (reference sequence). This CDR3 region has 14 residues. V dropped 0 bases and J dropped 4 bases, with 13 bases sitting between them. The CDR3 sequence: CSARERAAPYEQYF. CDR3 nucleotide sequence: TGCAGTGCTAGAGAGAGGGCAGCCCCTTACGAGCAGTACTTC.

The CDR3 region has the DNA TGTGCCAGCAGTGACCCTATGACGGGACTAGCTACTGAAGCTTTCTTT. As protein: CASSDPMTGLATEAFF. V is TRBV6-4 and J is TRBJ1-1, with a possible D match to TRBD1 (5 bases). Trimming took 2 bases from V and 5 from J, leaving 18 bases between them. The CDR3 has 16 residues. CDR1 and CDR2 (germline): MRHNA, SNTAGT.

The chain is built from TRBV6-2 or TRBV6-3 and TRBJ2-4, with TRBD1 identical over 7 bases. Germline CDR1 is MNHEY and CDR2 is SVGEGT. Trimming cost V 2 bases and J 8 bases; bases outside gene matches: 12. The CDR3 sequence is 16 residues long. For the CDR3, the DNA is TGTGCCAGCAGTTACGACAAGGGGCAGGGGGTTGACATTCAGTACTTC. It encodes CASSYDKGQGVDIQYF.

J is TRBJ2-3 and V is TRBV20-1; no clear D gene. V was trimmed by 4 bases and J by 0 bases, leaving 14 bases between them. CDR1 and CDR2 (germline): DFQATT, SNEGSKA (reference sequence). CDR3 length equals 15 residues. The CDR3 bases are TGCAGTGCTACGAAACCGGGCCTCAGCACAGATACGCAGTATTTT. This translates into CSATKPGLSTDTQYF.

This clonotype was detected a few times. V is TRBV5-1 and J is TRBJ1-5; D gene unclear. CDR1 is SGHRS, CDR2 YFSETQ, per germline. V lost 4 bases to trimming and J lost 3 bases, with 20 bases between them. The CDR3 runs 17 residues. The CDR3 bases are TGCGCCAGCAGCCCGAAACCCCTCGCGGACGCCAATCAGCCCCAGCATTTT. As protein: CASSPKPLADANQPQHF.

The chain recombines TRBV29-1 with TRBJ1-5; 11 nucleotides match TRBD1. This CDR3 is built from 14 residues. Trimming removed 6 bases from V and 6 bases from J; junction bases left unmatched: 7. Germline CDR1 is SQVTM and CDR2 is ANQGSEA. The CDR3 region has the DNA TGCAGCGTGGGGGACAGGGGGTTAGGTCAGCCCCAGCATTTT. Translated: CSVGDRGLGQPQHF. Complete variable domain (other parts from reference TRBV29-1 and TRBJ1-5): SAVISQKPSRDICQRGTSLTIQCQVDSQVTMMFWYRQQPGQSLTLIATANQGSEATYESGFVIDKFPISRPNLTFSTLTVSNMSPEDSSIYLCSVGDRGLGQPQHFGDGTRLSIL.

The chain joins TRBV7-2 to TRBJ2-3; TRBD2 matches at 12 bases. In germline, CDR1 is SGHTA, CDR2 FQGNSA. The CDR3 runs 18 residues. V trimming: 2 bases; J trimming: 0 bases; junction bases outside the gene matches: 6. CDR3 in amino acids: CASSLTSGGYYSTDTQYF. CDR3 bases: TGTGCCAGCAGCTTAACTAGCGGGGGGTACTATAGCACAGATACGCAGTATTTT.

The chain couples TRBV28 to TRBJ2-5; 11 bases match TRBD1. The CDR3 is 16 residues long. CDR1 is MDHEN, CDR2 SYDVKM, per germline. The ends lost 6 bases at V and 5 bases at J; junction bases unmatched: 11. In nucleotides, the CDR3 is TGTGCCAGCAGCCGTCCCGGGACAGGGGGACCGGAGACCCAGTACTTC. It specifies CASSRPGTGGPETQYF.

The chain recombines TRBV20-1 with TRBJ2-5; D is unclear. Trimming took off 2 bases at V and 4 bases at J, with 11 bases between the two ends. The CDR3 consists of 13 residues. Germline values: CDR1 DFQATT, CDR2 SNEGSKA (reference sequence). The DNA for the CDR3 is TGCAGTGCTAGACAGGAGACGGGAGAGACCCAGTACTTC. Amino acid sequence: CSARQETGETQYF.

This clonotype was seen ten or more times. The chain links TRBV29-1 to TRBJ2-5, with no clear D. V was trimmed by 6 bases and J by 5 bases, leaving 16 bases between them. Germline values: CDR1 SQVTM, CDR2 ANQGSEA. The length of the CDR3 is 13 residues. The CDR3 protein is CSVPHQTPETQYF. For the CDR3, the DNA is TGCAGCGTCCCGCACCAAACCCCGGAGACCCAGTACTTC.

Here the CDR3 reads CSASDRGGETQYF. CDR3 DNA: TGCAGTGCTTCGGACAGGGGAGGCGAGACCCAGTACTTC. V is TRBV20-1 and J is TRBJ2-5, with 9 nucleotides matching TRBD1. Trimming cost V 5 bases and J 5 bases; bases outside gene matches: 6. The CDR3 covers 13 residues. Germline loops: CDR1 DFQATT, CDR2 SNEGSKA (reference sequence).

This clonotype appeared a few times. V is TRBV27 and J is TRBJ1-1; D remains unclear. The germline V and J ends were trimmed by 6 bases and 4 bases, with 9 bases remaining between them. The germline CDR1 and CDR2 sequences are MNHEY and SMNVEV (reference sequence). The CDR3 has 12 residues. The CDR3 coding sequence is TGTGCCAGCAGCCCGATGGGCACTGAAGCTTTCTTT. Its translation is CASSPMGTEAFF.

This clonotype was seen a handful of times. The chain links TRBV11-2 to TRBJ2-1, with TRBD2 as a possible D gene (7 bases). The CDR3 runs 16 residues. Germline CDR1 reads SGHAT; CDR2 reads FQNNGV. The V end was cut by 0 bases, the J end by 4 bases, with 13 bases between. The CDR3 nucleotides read TGTGCCAGCAGCTTAGAGGGCGGGGGCCCTTACAATGAGCAGTTCTTC. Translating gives CASSLEGGGPYNEQFF.

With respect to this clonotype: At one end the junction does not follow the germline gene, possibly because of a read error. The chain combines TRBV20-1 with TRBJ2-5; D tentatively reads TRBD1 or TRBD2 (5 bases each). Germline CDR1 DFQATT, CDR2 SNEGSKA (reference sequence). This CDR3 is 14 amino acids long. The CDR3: CSARSQGAGETQYF. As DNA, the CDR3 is TGCAGCGCTAGATCCCAGGGCGCGGGAGAGACCCAGTACTTC.

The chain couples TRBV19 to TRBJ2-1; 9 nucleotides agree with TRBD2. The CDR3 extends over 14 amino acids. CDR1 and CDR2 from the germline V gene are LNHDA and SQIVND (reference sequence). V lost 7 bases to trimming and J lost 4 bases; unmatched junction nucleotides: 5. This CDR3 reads CASTAGLAYNEQFF. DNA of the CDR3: TGTGCCAGTACCGCGGGACTAGCTTACAATGAGCAGTTCTTC. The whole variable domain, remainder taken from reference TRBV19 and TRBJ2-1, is DGGITQSPKYLFRKEGQNVTLSCEQNLNHDAMYWYRQDPGQGLRLIYYSQIVNDFQKGDIAEGYSVSREKKESFPLTVTSAQKNPTAFYLCASTAGLAYNEQFFGPGTRLTVL.

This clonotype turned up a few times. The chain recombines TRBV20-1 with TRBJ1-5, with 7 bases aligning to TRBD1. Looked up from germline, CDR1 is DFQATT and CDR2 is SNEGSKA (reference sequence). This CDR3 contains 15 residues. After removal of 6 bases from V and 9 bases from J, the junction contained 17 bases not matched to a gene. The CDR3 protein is CSAPKGQSLWGPQHF. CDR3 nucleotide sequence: TGCAGTGCGCCGAAGGGACAGTCCCTCTGGGGGCCCCAGCATTTT.

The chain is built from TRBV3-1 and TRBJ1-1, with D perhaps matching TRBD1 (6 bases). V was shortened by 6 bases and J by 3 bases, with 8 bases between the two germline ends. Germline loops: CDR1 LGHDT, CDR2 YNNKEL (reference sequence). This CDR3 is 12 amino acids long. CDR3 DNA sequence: TGTGCCAGCAGACAGGGTCACACTGAAGCTTTCTTT. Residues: CASRQGHTEAFF. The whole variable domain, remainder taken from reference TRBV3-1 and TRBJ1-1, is DTAVSQTPKYLVTQMGNDKSIKCEQNLGHDTMYWYKQDSKKFLKIMFSYNNKELIINETVPNRFSPKSPDKAHLNLHINSLELGDSAVYFCASRQGHTEAFFGQGTRLTVV.

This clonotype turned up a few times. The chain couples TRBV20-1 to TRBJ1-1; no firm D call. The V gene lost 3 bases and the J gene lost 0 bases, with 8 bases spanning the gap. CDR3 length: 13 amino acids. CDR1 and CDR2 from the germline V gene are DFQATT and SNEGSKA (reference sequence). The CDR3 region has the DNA TGCAGTGCTAGGGCGCAGATGAACACTGAAGCTTTCTTT. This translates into CSARAQMNTEAFF.

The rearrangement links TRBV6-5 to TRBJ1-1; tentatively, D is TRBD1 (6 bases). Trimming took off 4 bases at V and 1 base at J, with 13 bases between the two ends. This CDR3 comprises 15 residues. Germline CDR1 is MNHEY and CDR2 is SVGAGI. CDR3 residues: CASSSWGLTNTEAFF. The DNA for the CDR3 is TGTGCCAGCAGTTCGTGGGGGCTGACGAACACTGAAGCTTTCTTT.

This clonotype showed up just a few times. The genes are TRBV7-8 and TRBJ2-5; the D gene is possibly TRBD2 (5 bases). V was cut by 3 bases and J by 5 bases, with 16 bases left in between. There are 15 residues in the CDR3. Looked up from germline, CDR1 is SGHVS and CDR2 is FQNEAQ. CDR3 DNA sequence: TGTGCCAGCAGCTTCGATATTGGAGGCTGGGAGACCCAGTACTTC. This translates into CASSFDIGGWETQYF.

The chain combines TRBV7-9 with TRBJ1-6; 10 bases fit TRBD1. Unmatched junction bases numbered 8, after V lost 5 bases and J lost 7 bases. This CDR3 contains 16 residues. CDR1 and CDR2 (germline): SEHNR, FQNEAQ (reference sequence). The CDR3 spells CASSQAGTGENSPLHF. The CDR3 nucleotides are TGTGCCAGCAGCCAAGCCGGGACAGGGGAAAATTCACCCCTCCACTTT.

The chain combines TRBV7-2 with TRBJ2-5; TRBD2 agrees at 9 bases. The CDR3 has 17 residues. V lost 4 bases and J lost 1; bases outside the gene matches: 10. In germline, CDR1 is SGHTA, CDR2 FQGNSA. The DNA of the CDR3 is TGTGCCAGCAGCTGGGGACGAGCGGGGGGAATCCAAGAGACCCAGTACTTC. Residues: CASSWGRAGGIQETQYF.

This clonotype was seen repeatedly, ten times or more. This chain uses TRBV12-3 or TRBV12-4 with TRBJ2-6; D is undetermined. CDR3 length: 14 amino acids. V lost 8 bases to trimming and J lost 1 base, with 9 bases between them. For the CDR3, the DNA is TGTGCCAGCGGCTACAAATCTGGGGCCAACGTCCTGACTTTC. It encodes CASGYKSGANVLTF.

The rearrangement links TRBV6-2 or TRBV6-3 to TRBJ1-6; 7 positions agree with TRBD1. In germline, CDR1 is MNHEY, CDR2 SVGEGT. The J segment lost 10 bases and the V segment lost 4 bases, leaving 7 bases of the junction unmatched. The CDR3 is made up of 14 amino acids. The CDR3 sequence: CASSFGTVGSPLHF. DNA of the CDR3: TGTGCCAGCAGTTTCGGGACAGTTGGATCACCCCTCCACTTT.

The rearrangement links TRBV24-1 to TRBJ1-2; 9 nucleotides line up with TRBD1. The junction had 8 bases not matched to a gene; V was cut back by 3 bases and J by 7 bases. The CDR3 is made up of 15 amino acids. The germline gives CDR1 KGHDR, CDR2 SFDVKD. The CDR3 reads CATSDPITGGCGYTF. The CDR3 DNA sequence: TGTGCCACCAGTGATCCTATAACAGGGGGCTGTGGCTACACCTTC.

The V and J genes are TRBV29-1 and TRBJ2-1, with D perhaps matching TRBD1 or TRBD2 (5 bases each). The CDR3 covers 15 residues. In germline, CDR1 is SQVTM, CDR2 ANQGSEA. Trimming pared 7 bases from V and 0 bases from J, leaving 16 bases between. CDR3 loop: CSAQGDFSSYNEQFF. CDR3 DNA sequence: TGCAGCGCCCAGGGAGACTTCAGCTCCTACAATGAGCAGTTCTTC.

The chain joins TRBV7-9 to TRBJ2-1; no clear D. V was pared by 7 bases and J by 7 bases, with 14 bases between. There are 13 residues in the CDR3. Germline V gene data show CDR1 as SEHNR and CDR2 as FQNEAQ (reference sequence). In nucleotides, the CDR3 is TGTGCCAGCACTAAAAGGGTATCGAATGAGCAGTTCTTC. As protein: CASTKRVSNEQFF. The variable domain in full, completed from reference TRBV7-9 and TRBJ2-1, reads DTGVSQNPRHKITKRGQNVTFRCDPISEHNRLYWYRQTLGQGPEFLTYFQNEAQLEKSRLLSDRFSAERPKGSFSTLEIQRTEQGDSAMYLCASTKRVSNEQFFGPGTRLTVL.

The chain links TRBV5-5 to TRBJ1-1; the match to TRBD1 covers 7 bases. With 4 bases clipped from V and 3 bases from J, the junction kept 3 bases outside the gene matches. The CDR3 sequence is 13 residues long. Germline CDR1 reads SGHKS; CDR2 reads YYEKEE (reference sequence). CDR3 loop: CASSQTGDTEAFF. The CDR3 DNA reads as TGTGCCAGCAGCCAAACAGGGGACACTGAAGCTTTCTTT.

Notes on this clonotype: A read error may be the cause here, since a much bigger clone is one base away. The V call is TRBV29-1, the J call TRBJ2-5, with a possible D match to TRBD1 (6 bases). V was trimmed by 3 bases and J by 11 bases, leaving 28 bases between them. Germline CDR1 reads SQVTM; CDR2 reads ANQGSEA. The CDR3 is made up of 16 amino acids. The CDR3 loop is CSVEAPSRLGDNEQYF. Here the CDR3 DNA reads TGCAGCGTTGAGGCCCCCTCCAGGTTAGGGGACAATGAGCAGTACTTC.